These 2 T cell receptor beta chains came from one sample sequenced in a study of shared clonotypes between healthy human individuals. Assay used: immunoSEQ multiplex PCR; TCRdb lists only in-frame clones, some missing. The data contain about 2.3 million clones, around 90% of them singletons. The sample comprised naive CD4+ T cells from PBMCs. Regarding subset: CD45RA+ positively selected. These receptors all stem from a man aged 18 to 29 in good health. Some clones in this sample may be carry-over from other donors' samples.

V is TRBV6-1 and J is TRBJ1-4, with unresolved D. This CDR3 region has 14 residues. The ends were cut back, 4 bases at V and 5 bases at J, with 11 bases in the middle. Germline V gene sequence: CDR1 MNHNS, CDR2 SASEGT. The CDR3 sequence: CASSGRQRNEKLFF. CDR3 DNA: TGTGCCAGCAGTGGTCGCCAGAGGAATGAAAAACTGTTTTTT.

Written as DNA, the CDR3 is TGTGCCAGCAGCGTTAGGACTAGCGCCTACAATGAGCAGTTCTTC. This sequence encodes CASSVRTSAYNEQFF. The chain combines TRBV7-2 with TRBJ2-1, with 9 bases aligning to TRBD2. With 5 bases clipped from V and 2 bases from J, the junction kept 4 bases outside the gene matches. The CDR3 is 15 amino acids. CDR1 is SGHTA and CDR2 is FQGNSA in the germline V gene.